This paragraph covers one T cell receptor beta chain sequence. Its specificity is not known. CDR1 LNHDA and CDR2 SQIVND come from the germline V gene (reference sequence). The CDR3 loop spans 18 amino acids. V shed 3 bases, J shed 5 bases, and the junction held 16 bases outside the gene matches. This record comes from a study of shared clonotypes between healthy human individuals. Whole-study results and caveats: Of the naive CD4 clonotypes, roughly 5% were shared across a few donors.

When replicate PCRs were run on sorted subsets, they used 200 ng DNA, tens of thousands of T cell genomes. Generated by immunoSEQ multiplex PCR, the TCRdb table keeps only in-frame clones and is missing some. The sample holds about 2.1 million clones; 93% are singletons and the top ten take more than 1.5%. Naivety among CD8 cells was defined by CD45RO negativity and positive CCR7 selection, thereby excluding terminally differentiated effector memory CD45RA+ cells. Recent acute infections and vaccinations were absent in the healthy HIV-negative adult donors. The chain carries TRBV19 and TRBJ2-3; TRBD2 agrees at 8 bases. The TCR was taken from a man between 18 and 29 years old in good health. Some clones in this sample may be carry-over from other donors' samples. The sample comprised naive CD8+ T cells from PBMCs. This CDR3 is CASSMILPREGRGDTQYF. The CDR3 bases are TGTGCCAGTAGTATGATTCTCCCCCGGGAGGGCCGTGGAGATACGCAGTATTTT.